This entry is about one TCR beta chain. The data were taken from a study of blood T cell repertoires in COVID-19. Study-wide background: Samples representing acute and convalescent COVID-19 were sourced from the United States, Italy and Spain. PBMCs, B-cell-depleted T cells, or T cells provided the cDNA or gDNA that made up the material.

Per the study methods: Reference gene primer amplification gave nucleated cell count estimates. TCRdb keeps only in-frame clones here, not all; method: immunoSEQ multiplex PCR. V and J calls and clone size are copied from that table; D and trimming were computed from the DNA. The sample comprises about 140,000 clones, roughly 88% of which are singletons, and 1.5% to 1.7% rests with the top ten. The CDR3 loop spans 15 amino acids. The germline gives CDR1 MNHNY, CDR2 SVGAGI (reference sequence). The V gene end was trimmed by 5 bases and the J gene end by 0 bases; junction bases not matched to a gene: 7.

This receptor was identified in a woman aged 55-75 years with acute or convalescent COVID-19. Sequenced: peripheral blood. The rearrangement uses TRBV6-6 and TRBJ2-7, with 7 bases identical to TRBD2. CDR3 DNA: TGTGCCAGCAGTGCGCCCGGGACTACCTCCTACGAGCAGTACTTC. Its protein product is CASSAPGTTSYEQYF.